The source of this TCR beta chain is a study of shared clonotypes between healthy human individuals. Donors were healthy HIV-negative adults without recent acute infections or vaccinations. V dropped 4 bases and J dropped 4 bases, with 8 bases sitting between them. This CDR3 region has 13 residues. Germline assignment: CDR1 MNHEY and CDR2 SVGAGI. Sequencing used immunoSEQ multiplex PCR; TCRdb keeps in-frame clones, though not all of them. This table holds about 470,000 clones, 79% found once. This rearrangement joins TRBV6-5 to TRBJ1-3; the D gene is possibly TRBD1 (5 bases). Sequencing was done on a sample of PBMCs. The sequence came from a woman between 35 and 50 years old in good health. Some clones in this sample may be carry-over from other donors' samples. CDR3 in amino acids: CASSFRAGNTIYF. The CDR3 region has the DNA TGTGCCAGCAGTTTCAGGGCAGGAAACACCATATATTTT.